The T cell receptor beta chain under discussion was sequenced for a study of vaccination and CD4 T cells after COVID-19 (dated by TCRdb to between 2021 and 2024). Concerning the study at large: Convalescent patients had a positive SARS-CoV-2 result on nasal swab PCR, and of these patients, nine had mild disease and one had severe disease. The convalescent cohort included six males and four females, with two Hispanic individuals, seven Caucasians, two Asians and one multiracial person. Participants got two doses of the Pfizer-BioNTech BNT162b2 vaccine (n=8) or two doses of the Moderna mRNA-1273 vaccine (n=2). Post-COVID blood samples were collected from convalescent patients a median of about 92 days after diagnosis, with a range of about 35 to 161 days. Post-vaccine blood samples were collected a median of about 72 days after the second vaccine dose, ranging from roughly 13 to 241 days. Culture stimuli were overlapping spike peptide pools from SARS-CoV-2 and from the common cold coronaviruses HCoV-NL63, HCoV-OC43 and HCoV-229E. As controls, cultures received a CEFX viral epitope pool (the positive control), an HIV-1 Nef peptide pool (the negative control), or no peptide at all. In 10 COVID-19 convalescent patients and a handful of infection-naive healthy vaccine recipients, researchers compared the spike-specific CD4+ TCR repertoire from before mRNA vaccination with the repertoire from after.

V was cut back by 4 bases and J by 2 bases, leaving a gap of 3 bases between them. From the cysteine up to the phenylalanine, the CDR3 has a length of 11 residues. Only CDR3 DNA is held: 33 bases, read in frame from base 1. For CDR1 and CDR2, the germline V gene lists MNHNS and SASEGT. General conclusions and limits of the study: The study included relatively few convalescent patients and did not analyze early timepoints after natural infection. The median number of SARS-CoV-2-reactive clonotypes rose from about 19 after infection to a few dozen after vaccination, but the change was not significant. In convalescent patients, a median around 84% of post-vaccine SARS-CoV-2-reactive clones were detected only after vaccination, and vaccine-specific priming was suggested by this finding. Of the vaccine-specific clones in convalescent patients, 304 of 307, or nearly all, reacted only to SARS-CoV-2 spike and did not cross-react with common cold coronaviruses.

In this sample, this clonotype turned up a few times. The specificity of this receptor is unknown. No much larger clonotype is one base removed from it; base qualities were not supplied. Libraries were constructed by PCR. DNA from cultured CD4+ T cells underwent TCR sequencing with the Oncomine TCR Beta short-read assay at the Johns Hopkins FTIC core. The QIAamp micro DNA kit was used to extract genomic DNA from the cultured CD4+ T cells. Oncomine TCR Beta libraries made from cultured CD4+ T cells were pooled using unique dual indexes and sequenced on an Illumina iSeq 100. As for the authors' bioinformatics: Non-productive sequences were removed, and CDR3s not starting with C, not ending with F or W, or shorter than 7 amino acids were discarded. Antigen-specific clonotypes were identified with the MANAFEST web application by comparing peptide-stimulated wells with reference and other culture wells. An FDR below 0.05, an odds ratio above 5, and a productive frequency above 0.1% in at least two of three replicate wells were required for clones to be considered positive. A clonotype counted as cross-reactive if it showed significant expansion both in the SARS-CoV-2 spike wells and in at least one common cold coronavirus spike condition. Using R version 3.6.1, CDR3 homology was evaluated through Levenshtein distances (stringdist) along with unrooted phylogenetic trees (ape). TCRdb reworked the public reads: Q25 trimming with fastp, MiXCR clone assembly, productive beta chains retained. Every entry covers one CDR3 protein and lists the most common genes and DNA from its rows. TCRdb assigned the V and J calls; the authors' analysis was not used. A total of fewer than 20,000 distinct CDR3 sequences appear in this sample, 25% to 30% of them only once. The ten biggest clones cover more than 15% of the sample.

Read against the paper, the sample's treatment or condition label means: approximately 11-day PBMC culture with coronavirus spike peptide pools or control peptides (ViraFEST assay). To expand antigen-specific T cells with peptide pools and then pick out the expanded clonotypes through TCR sequencing, the study relied on the ViraFEST assay. The positive SARS-CoV-2 PCR tests of the convalescent patients were dated from March to December 2020, before the Alpha, Beta and Delta variants emerged in the United States. Each well held some 2 million PBMCs cultured with approximately 10 ug/ml peptide pools in IMDM containing 5% human AB serum and roughly 9 IU/ml IL-2. Half of the culture medium was replaced with fresh IL-2-containing medium on days 3 and 7. After 10 days of culture, CD4+ T cells were isolated by negative selection using the EasySep CD4+ T cell isolation kit. Ficoll-Paque Plus gradient centrifugation was used to isolate PBMCs from whole blood, and the isolated PBMCs were then either used fresh or cryopreserved at -140C. Culture conditions were generally each tested in triplicate wells.

Sequencing used cultured CD4+ T cells from blood. The sequence was obtained from a human donor with COVID-19. The rearrangement joined TRBV6-1 to TRBJ2-7, with an unclear D gene assignment. DNA sequence: TGTGCCAGCAGTGTTACCTACGAGCAGTACTTC. The resulting protein is CASSVTYEQYF.